Listed here are 24 T cell receptor beta chains from one sample, sequenced in a study of technical replicates of blood from several donors. Generated by immunoSEQ multiplex PCR, the TCRdb table keeps only in-frame clones and is missing some. The repertoire holds 55,000 to 80,000 clones, with roughly 91% as singletons. The sample was PBMCs. The receptor source for this set is a human donor in good health. Some clones in this sample may be carry-over from other donors' samples.

V gene TRBV9 combines with J gene TRBJ1-5; 10 nucleotides match TRBD1. This CDR3 is built from 14 residues. Germline V CDR1 and CDR2: SGDLS, YYNGEE. V lost 5 bases and J lost 7; bases outside the gene matches: 6. The CDR3 DNA is TGTGCCAGCAGTATGACAGGGGGCGGACAGCCCCAGCATTTT. It encodes CASSMTGGGQPQHF.

The chain links TRBV18 to TRBJ2-1; TRBD2 might be the D (5 bases). The CDR3 loop spans 15 amino acids. Germline lookup yields CDR1 KGHSH and CDR2 LQKENI. Trimming took off 5 bases at V and 4 bases at J, with 15 bases between the two ends. The CDR3 nucleotides are TGTGCCAGCTCAGCGACCCGGGAATTATACAATGAGCAGTTCTTC. Translation: CASSATRELYNEQFF.

This clone rates as medium-sized. The chain uses TRBV6-4 and TRBJ2-1, with TRBD2 as a possible D gene (6 bases). The CDR3 is 16 residues long. Trimming shortened V by 0 bases and J by 7 bases, and 16 bases separated the two germline ends. CDR1 is MRHNA, CDR2 SNTAGT, per germline. The CDR3 DNA reads TGTGCCAGCAGTGACTCGAGTCTGGGGGGTGAGAATGAGCAGTTCTTC. Translated: CASSDSSLGGENEQFF.

J is TRBJ1-4 and V is TRBV6-6; D unresolved. The CDR3 consists of 14 residues. Germline values: CDR1 MNHNY, CDR2 SVGAGI (reference sequence). V was shortened by 2 bases and J by 6 bases, with 10 bases between the two germline ends. Here the CDR3 DNA reads TGTGCCAGCAGTTACACTGCTAAATATGAAAAACTGTTTTTT. This translates into CASSYTAKYEKLFF.

This clone was observed once. The chain links TRBV7-7 to TRBJ2-7; D perhaps matches TRBD2 (6 bases). Germline lookup yields CDR1 SSHAT and CDR2 FNYEAQ (reference sequence). This CDR3 contains 15 residues. Trimming pared 6 bases from V and 6 bases from J, leaving 21 bases between. The CDR3 sequence is CASSKVLGGNGEQYF. The CDR3 nucleotides read TGTGCCAGCAGTAAAGTACTGGGCGGGAACGGCGAGCAGTACTTC.

V is TRBV19 and J is TRBJ2-7; 10 bases are a match to TRBD2. V lost 5 bases, J lost 5 bases, and 6 bases stayed unmatched. CDR3 size: 14 residues. Germline V lookup: CDR1 LNHDA, CDR2 SQIVND (reference sequence). CDR3 DNA: TGTGCCAGTAGTGCTAGCGGGAGTAACGACGAGCAGTACTTC. Its translation: CASSASGSNDEQYF.

The chain links TRBV6-4 to TRBJ1-2, with TRBD1 as a possible D gene (6 bases). Germline V gene lookup returns CDR1 MRHNA and CDR2 SNTAGT. Trimming left V 0 bases short and J 4 bases short, with 12 bases between. This CDR3 spans 15 amino acids. CDR3 DNA: TGTGCCAGCAGTGACTCCTCTTCAGGGGTCTATGGCTACACCTTC. It specifies CASSDSSSGVYGYTF.

The genes are TRBV2 and TRBJ1-2; 8 bases align to TRBD1. V gave up 5 bases and J gave up 6 bases; unmatched junction bases: 8. The CDR3 totals 14 residues. The germline CDR1 and CDR2 sequences are SNHLY and FYNNEI. CDR3 bases: TGTGCCAGCAGTCAGGGGGCGGTCTGGGATGGCTACACCTTC. Protein product: CASSQGAVWDGYTF.

V gene TRBV29-1 combines with J gene TRBJ2-2; 10 nucleotides line up with TRBD2. The CDR3 extends over 19 amino acids. V dropped 5 bases and J dropped 6; count of bases not matched to a gene: 21. Germline lookup yields CDR1 SQVTM and CDR2 ANQGSEA. The chain's CDR3 is CSVSLALKQRGGTAGELFF. The DNA for the CDR3 is TGCAGCGTTTCACTAGCGTTGAAGCAGCGGGGGGGAACGGCCGGGGAGCTGTTTTTT.

The V and J genes are TRBV6-5 and TRBJ2-1; TRBD1 matches 8 bases. The CDR3 has 13 residues. J lost 8 bases, V lost 2 bases, and 2 bases had no gene match. Looked up from germline, CDR1 is MNHEY and CDR2 is SVGAGI. CDR3: CASSYDRGDEQFF. The CDR3 nucleotides are TGTGCCAGCAGTTACGACAGGGGCGATGAGCAGTTCTTC.

A single count supports this clone. The rearrangement joins TRBV6-5 to TRBJ1-1, with 10 bases lining up with TRBD1. Germline-derived CDR1 and CDR2 are MNHEY and SVGAGI. V shed 2 bases, J shed 11 bases, and the junction held 8 bases outside the gene matches. The length of the CDR3 is 14 residues. As DNA, the CDR3 is TGTGCCAGCAGTTACGACCGGGACAGGGGTAACGCTTTCTTT. This translates into CASSYDRDRGNAFF.

The CDR3 bases are TGTGCCAGCTCTGCGGGGGCGAACACTGAAGCTTTCTTT. Its protein is CASSAGANTEAFF. V and J are TRBV9 and TRBJ1-1, with a weak D call TRBD1 (6 bases). Germline loops: CDR1 SGDLS, CDR2 YYNGEE. The CDR3 runs 13 residues. The V gene lost 7 bases and the J gene lost 1 base, with 11 bases spanning the gap.

The chain joins TRBV7-2 to TRBJ2-5, with D perhaps matching TRBD2 (6 bases). CDR3 length equals 14 residues. Germline V gives CDR1 SGHTA, CDR2 FQGNSA. The ends were cut back, 2 bases at V and 4 bases at J, with 11 bases in the middle. The CDR3 DNA sequence: TGTGCCAGCAGCTTAAGACTAGGGATAGAGACCCAGTACTTC. This translates into CASSLRLGIETQYF.

In its sample, this clone was seen once. J is TRBJ2-3 and V is TRBV4-1; the D is unclear. There are 14 residues in the CDR3. CDR1 MGHRA and CDR2 YSYEKL come from the germline V gene. Trimming removed 1 base at V and 2 bases at J, with 7 bases between. The CDR3 sequence is CASSQGDDTDTQYF. Here the CDR3 DNA reads TGCGCCAGCAGCCAAGGAGATGACACAGATACGCAGTATTTT.

The chain combines TRBV7-2 with TRBJ2-3; TRBD2 matches at 9 bases. V lost 6 bases and J lost 1; bases outside the gene matches: 5. Germline CDR1 is SGHTA and CDR2 is FQGNSA. The CDR3 loop spans 15 amino acids. CDR3 region: CASRGAGGRTDTQYF. The CDR3 DNA reads as TGTGCCAGCAGGGGAGCGGGGGGCCGCACAGATACGCAGTATTTT.

The rearrangement joins TRBV7-6 to TRBJ1-1, with D possibly matching TRBD1 (5 bases). Germline V gene data show CDR1 as SGHVS and CDR2 as FNYEAQ. The CDR3 has 16 residues. Between the trimmed V and J ends, which lost 3 bases and 2 bases, there was a span of 16 bases. The CDR3 DNA reads TGTGCCAGCAGCTTGTTTGGGGGACTACTTAACACTGAAGCTTTCTTT. This codes for CASSLFGGLLNTEAFF.

The chain recombines TRBV7-9 with TRBJ2-1, with 9 bases matching TRBD2. CDR3 size: 15 residues. J lost 4 bases, V lost 1 base, and 2 bases had no gene match. Germline V gene sequence: CDR1 SEHNR, CDR2 FQNEAQ (reference sequence). The CDR3 sequence: CASSLGGGEYNEQFF. CDR3 nucleotides: TGTGCCAGCAGCTTAGGCGGGGGGGAGTACAATGAGCAGTTCTTC. The full variable domain, its missing parts supplied by reference TRBV7-9 and TRBJ2-1, is DTGVSQNPRHKITKRGQNVTFRCDPISEHNRLYWYRQTLGQGPEFLTYFQNEAQLEKSRLLSDRFSAERPKGSFSTLEIQRTEQGDSAMYLCASSLGGGEYNEQFFGPGTRLTVL.

The chain combines TRBV5-1 with TRBJ2-1; TRBD2 might be the D (5 bases). Germline V gives CDR1 SGHRS, CDR2 YFSETQ. The CDR3 contains 13 residues. V dropped 1 base and J dropped 9 bases, with 11 bases sitting between them. The CDR3: CASSLNLGVEQFF. In nucleotides, the CDR3 is TGCGCCAGCAGCTTGAACCTGGGAGTTGAGCAGTTCTTC.

The chain links TRBV7-2 to TRBJ1-6, with a tentative D call TRBD1 (5 bases). This CDR3 has 15 amino acids. The V and J ends lost 1 base and 11 bases respectively, with 15 bases between them. Germline lookup yields CDR1 SGHTA and CDR2 FQGNSA. CDR3 in DNA: TGTGCCAGCAGCTTAGACAGCAGGATAGGGGCACCCCTCCACTTT. It is translated as CASSLDSRIGAPLHF. The whole variable domain, remainder taken from reference TRBV7-2 and TRBJ1-6, is GAGVSQSPSNKVTEKGKDVELRCDPISGHTALYWYRQSLGQGLEFLIYFQGNSAPDKSGLPSDRFSAERTGGSVSTLTIQRTQQEDSAVYLCASSLDSRIGAPLHFGNGTRLTVT.

This clone showed up just once. The rearrangement uses TRBV4-3 and TRBJ1-4, with D uncertain. CDR1 is LGHNA, CDR2 YSLEER, per germline. This CDR3 contains 13 residues. V was cut by 5 bases and J by 8 bases, with 12 bases left in between. CDR3 DNA: TGCGCCAGCAGCATTTGGAGGAAAGAAAAACTGTTTTTT. Encoded protein: CASSIWRKEKLFF.

Here the CDR3 DNA reads TGTGCCAGCTCACCTCGGGAGACGGGCACTGAAGCTTTCTTT. Translation: CASSPRETGTEAFF. V is TRBV18 and J is TRBJ1-1, with no clear D. The CDR3 extends over 14 amino acids. V was shortened by 3 bases and J by 4 bases, with 12 bases between the two germline ends. CDR1 and CDR2 from the germline V gene are KGHSH and LQKENI.

The chain couples TRBV27 to TRBJ2-5; 8 nucleotides match TRBD1. After removal of 6 bases from V and 2 bases from J, the junction contained 17 bases not matched to a gene. This CDR3 contains 18 residues. CDR1 is MNHEY, CDR2 SMNVEV, per germline (reference sequence). The CDR3 reads CASRGRTGPFRIQETQYF. Here the CDR3 DNA reads TGTGCCAGCAGAGGAAGGACAGGGCCGTTCAGGATACAAGAGACCCAGTACTTC.

The CDR3 here is CASSRGQGRYTF. The CDR3 nucleotides are TGTGCCAGCAGCAGGGGACAGGGTCGCTACACCTTC. The chain uses TRBV11-2 and TRBJ1-2; 9 bases agree with TRBD1. V trimming: 5 bases; J trimming: 9 bases; junction bases outside the gene matches: 4. Germline CDR1 reads SGHAT; CDR2 reads FQNNGV. The CDR3 is 12 residues long.

V gene TRBV23-1 combines with J gene TRBJ1-2; D gene ambiguous. TRBV23-1 is recorded as an ORF, its role being uncertain. CDR3 length equals 14 residues. The germline V and J ends were trimmed by 0 bases and 7 bases, with 12 bases remaining between them. Here the CDR3 DNA reads TGCGCCAGCAGTCAATCGGGCCCCCTGGGTGGCTACACCTTC. Translation gives CASSQSGPLGGYTF.